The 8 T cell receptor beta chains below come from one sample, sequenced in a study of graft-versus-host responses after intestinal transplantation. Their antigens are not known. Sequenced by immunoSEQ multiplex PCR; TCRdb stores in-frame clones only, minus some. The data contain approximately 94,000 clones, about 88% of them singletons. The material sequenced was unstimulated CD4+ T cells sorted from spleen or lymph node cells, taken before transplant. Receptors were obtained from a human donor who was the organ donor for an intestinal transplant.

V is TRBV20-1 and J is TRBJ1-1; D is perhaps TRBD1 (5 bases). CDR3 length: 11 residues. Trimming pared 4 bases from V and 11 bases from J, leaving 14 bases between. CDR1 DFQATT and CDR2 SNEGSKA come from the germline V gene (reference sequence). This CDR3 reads CSATRGDWAFF. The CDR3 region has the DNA TGCAGTGCTACACGGGGGGACTGGGCTTTCTTT.

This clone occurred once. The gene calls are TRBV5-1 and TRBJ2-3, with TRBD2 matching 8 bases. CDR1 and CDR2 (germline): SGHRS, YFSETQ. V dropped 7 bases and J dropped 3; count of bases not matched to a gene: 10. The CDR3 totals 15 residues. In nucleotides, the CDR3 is TGCGCCAGCTGCCTACAGGGCGGGAGGACAGATACGCAGTATTTT. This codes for CASCLQGGRTDTQYF.

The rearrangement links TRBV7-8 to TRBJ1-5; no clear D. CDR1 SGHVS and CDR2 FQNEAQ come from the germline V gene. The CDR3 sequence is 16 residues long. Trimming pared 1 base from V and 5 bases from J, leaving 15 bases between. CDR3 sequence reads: CASSLVAGGVYQPQHF. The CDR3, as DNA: TGTGCCAGCAGCTTAGTGGCCGGCGGGGTATATCAGCCCCAGCATTTT.

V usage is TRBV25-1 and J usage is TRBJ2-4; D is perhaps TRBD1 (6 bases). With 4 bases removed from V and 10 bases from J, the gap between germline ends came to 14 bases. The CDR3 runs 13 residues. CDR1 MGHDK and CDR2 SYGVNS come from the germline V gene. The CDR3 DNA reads TGTGCCAGCAGTGGGTGGACAGACGGGATTCAGTACTTC. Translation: CASSGWTDGIQYF.

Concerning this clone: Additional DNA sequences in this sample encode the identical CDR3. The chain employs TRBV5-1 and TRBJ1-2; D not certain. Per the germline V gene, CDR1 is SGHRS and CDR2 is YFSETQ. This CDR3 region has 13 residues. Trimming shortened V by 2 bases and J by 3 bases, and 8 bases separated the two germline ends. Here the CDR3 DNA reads TGCGCCAGCAGCTTAAGCGGGGACTATGGCTACACCTTC. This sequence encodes CASSLSGDYGYTF.

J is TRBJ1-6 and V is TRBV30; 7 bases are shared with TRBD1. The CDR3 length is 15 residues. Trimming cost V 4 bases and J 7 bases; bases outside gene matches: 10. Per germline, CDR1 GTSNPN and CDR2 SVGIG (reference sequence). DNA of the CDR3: TGTGCCTGGAAGGGGGGGACAGAGGGCAATTCACCCCTCCACTTT. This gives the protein CAWKGGTEGNSPLHF.

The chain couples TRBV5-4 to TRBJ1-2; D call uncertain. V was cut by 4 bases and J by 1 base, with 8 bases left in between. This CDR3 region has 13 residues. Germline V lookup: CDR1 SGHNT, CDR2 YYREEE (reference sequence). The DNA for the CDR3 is TGTGCCAGCAGCGGACCAAGTAACTATGGCTACACCTTC. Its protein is CASSGPSNYGYTF.

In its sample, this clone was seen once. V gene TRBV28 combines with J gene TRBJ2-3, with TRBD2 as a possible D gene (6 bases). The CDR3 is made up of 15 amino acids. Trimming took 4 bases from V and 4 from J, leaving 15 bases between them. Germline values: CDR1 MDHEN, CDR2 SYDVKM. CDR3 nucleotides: TGTGCCAGCAGTTCCACCGGGAGCCCCCCAGATACGCAGTATTTT. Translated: CASSSTGSPPDTQYF.